A selection of T cell receptor beta chains follows, all from one sample in a study of cytomegalovirus exposure and HLA in healthy donors. Only in-frame clones appear in the TCRdb table, and some are missing; sequencing was by immunoSEQ multiplex PCR. The data show about 190,000 clones, around 78% seen once. Sequenced input: PBMCs. The receptors stem from a woman between 25 and 40 years old in good health and CMV-seropositive. The CDR3 runs from the conserved cysteine through the conserved F or W. Fields, in order: CDR3 protein, CDR3 DNA, J gene, D gene, clone size, V gene. The D gene is left open where the match is weak. Only part of the rows carry a size: once, few, many, or a class if the clone is expanded.

CDR3 protein: CASSTLVANTGELFF
CDR3 DNA: TGTGCCAGCAGTACCCTAGTAGCGAACACCGGGGAGCTGTTTTTT
J gene: TRBJ2-2
D gene: .
clone size: .
V gene: TRBV6-1

CDR3 protein: CASSNRGGVGQETQYF
CDR3 DNA: TGTGCCAGCAGTAACCGGGGGGGGGTAGGCCAAGAGACCCAGTACTTC
J gene: TRBJ2-5
D gene: TRBD2
clone size: .
V gene: TRBV25-1

CDR3 protein: CASSPDSSNQPQHF
CDR3 DNA: TGTGCCAGCAGCCCGGACAGTAGCAATCAGCCCCAGCATTTT
J gene: TRBJ1-5
D gene: .
clone size: .
V gene: TRBV5-5

CDR3 protein: CASYGGTVTNQPQHF
CDR3 DNA: TGTGCCAGTTACGGCGGGACAGTCACTAATCAGCCCCAGCATTTT
J gene: TRBJ1-5
D gene: TRBD1
clone size: .
V gene: TRBV19

CDR3 protein: CASSIVGGTEAFF
CDR3 DNA: TGTGCCAGTAGTATTGTCGGGGGCACTGAAGCTTTCTTT
J gene: TRBJ1-1
D gene: .
clone size: .
V gene: TRBV19

CDR3 protein: CASSPDRSSYNEQFF
CDR3 DNA: TGTGCCAGCAGCCCGGACAGGAGCTCCTACAATGAGCAGTTCTTC
J gene: TRBJ2-1
D gene: TRBD1
clone size: few
V gene: TRBV5-4

CDR3 protein: CSSSKQANYGYTF
CDR3 DNA: TGTTCCAGCAGCAAACAGGCGAACTATGGCTACACCTTC
J gene: TRBJ1-2
D gene: .
clone size: .
V gene: TRBV7-9

CDR3 protein: CASSVAGTGTGGLNEQFF
CDR3 DNA: TGTGCCAGCAGCGTAGCTGGCACCGGGACAGGGGGTTTGAATGAGCAGTTCTTC
J gene: TRBJ2-1
D gene: TRBD1
clone size: .
V gene: TRBV9

CDR3 protein: CASSFGRIYEQYF
CDR3 DNA: TGTGCCAGCAGTTTTGGCCGTATTTACGAGCAGTACTTC
J gene: TRBJ2-7
D gene: .
clone size: .
V gene: TRBV28

CDR3 protein: CASSQGTGGETQYF
CDR3 DNA: TGCGCCAGCAGCCAAGGGACTGGTGGGGAGACCCAGTACTTC
J gene: TRBJ2-5
D gene: .
clone size: .
V gene: TRBV4-1

CDR3 protein: CASSWGGRDTGELFF
CDR3 DNA: TGTGCCAGCAGCTGGGGGGGGAGGGACACCGGGGAGCTGTTTTTT
J gene: TRBJ2-2
D gene: TRBD2
clone size: .
V gene: TRBV7-2

CDR3 protein: CASSFRGGSYNEQFF
CDR3 DNA: TGTGCCAGCAGCTTTAGGGGGGGCTCGTACAATGAGCAGTTCTTC
J gene: TRBJ2-1
D gene: .
clone size: .
V gene: TRBV5-4